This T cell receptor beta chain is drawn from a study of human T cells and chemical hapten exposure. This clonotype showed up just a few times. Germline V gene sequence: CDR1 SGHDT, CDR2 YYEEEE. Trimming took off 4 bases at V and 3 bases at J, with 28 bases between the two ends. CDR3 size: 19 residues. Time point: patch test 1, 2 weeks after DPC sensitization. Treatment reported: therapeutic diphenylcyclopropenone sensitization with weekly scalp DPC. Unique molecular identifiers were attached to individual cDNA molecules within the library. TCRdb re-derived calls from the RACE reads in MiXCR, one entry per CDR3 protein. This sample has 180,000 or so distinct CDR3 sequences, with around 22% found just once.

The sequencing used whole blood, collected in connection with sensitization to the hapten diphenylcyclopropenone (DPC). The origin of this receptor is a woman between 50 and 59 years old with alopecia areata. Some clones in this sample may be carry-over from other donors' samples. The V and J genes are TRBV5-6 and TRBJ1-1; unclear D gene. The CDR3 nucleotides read TGTGCCAGCAGCCTAAATAACTGGGGTGGGAGAGGGTCTTACACTGAAGCTTTCTTT. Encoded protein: CASSLNNWGGRGSYTEAFF.